The rows below give T cell receptor beta chains drawn from one sample of a study of control samples from healthy donors and cancer patients. The method was immunoSEQ multiplex PCR; TCRdb's version includes in-frame clones alone and lacks a portion of them. There are 130,000 or so clones in the sample; approximately 87% occur only once, and about 2.7% lies in the top ten. Sequences were obtained from blood. Every receptor here comes from a man aged 55 to 70 in good health. The CDR3 runs from the conserved cysteine through the conserved F or W. The D gene is left open where the match is weak. Size is stated for part of the rows, as once, few or many counts, or as a class when the clone is expanded.

clone size	CDR3 length	J gene	D gene	V gene	CDR3 protein	CDR3 DNA
NA	13	TRBJ2-7	TRBD1	TRBV7-2	CASRQTGAHEQYF	TGTGCCAGCAGGCAAACAGGGGCCCACGAGCAGTACTTC
NA	15	TRBJ2-3	NA	TRBV4-3	CASSQEVWGGDTQYF	TGCGCCAGCAGCCAAGAGGTTTGGGGAGGAGATACGCAGTATTTT
NA	13	TRBJ2-7	NA	TRBV7-3	CASSPGSVYEQYF	TGTGCCAGCAGCCCGGGATCGGTGTACGAGCAGTACTTC
once	15	TRBJ1-6	NA	TRBV5-4	CASSRPGFGDSPLHF	TGTGCCAGCAGCCGTCCAGGGTTTGGTGATTCACCCCTCCACTTT
NA	16	TRBJ2-3	TRBD2	TRBV7-6	CASSRLLAGGQDTQYF	TGTGCCAGCAGCCGTTTGCTAGCGGGGGGGCAAGATACGCAGTATTTT
NA	15	TRBJ2-1	TRBD2	TRBV11-3	CASSREGGLYNEQFF	TGTGCCAGCAGCCGGGAGGGAGGCCTTTACAATGAGCAGTTCTTC
NA	13	TRBJ1-1	NA	TRBV18	CASSSDMNTEAFF	TGTGCCAGCTCATCAGACATGAACACTGAAGCTTTCTTT
NA	15	TRBJ1-5	NA	TRBV7-2	CASSLVSAGSRPQHF	TGTGCCAGCAGCTTAGTTTCTGCGGGAAGTCGGCCCCAGCATTTT
NA	15	TRBJ1-2	NA	TRBV6-5	CASQPQLDSSYGYTF	TGTGCCAGCCAACCACAACTGGACAGTTCCTATGGCTACACCTTC
NA	17	TRBJ1-2	NA	TRBV7-8	CASSLARSGSGGRGYTF	TGTGCCAGCAGCTTAGCCCGGTCGGGTAGTGGGGGCCGCGGCTACACCTTC
once	15	TRBJ2-7	TRBD1	TRBV18	CASSPTGVGAYEQYF	TGTGCCAGCTCACCAACAGGGGTAGGTGCTTACGAGCAGTACTTC
NA	16	TRBJ2-7	TRBD2	TRBV27	CASRPLAGGTSYEQYF	TGTGCCAGCAGACCACTAGCGGGGGGGACCAGCTACGAGCAGTACTTC
NA	14	TRBJ1-5	TRBD1	TRBV11-2	CASSSGQANQPQHF	TGTGCCAGCAGCTCCGGACAGGCCAATCAGCCCCAGCATTTT
few	14	TRBJ1-6	TRBD1	TRBV7-9	CASSGDRVRSPLHF	TGTGCCAGCAGCGGGGACAGGGTTCGTTCACCCCTCCACTTT
NA	14	TRBJ1-6	NA	TRBV29-1	CSVGDGSYNSPLHF	TGCAGCGTTGGGGACGGCTCCTATAATTCACCCCTCCACTTT
NA	14	TRBJ1-3	NA	TRBV7-8	CASSLGGLGNTIYF	TGTGCCAGCAGCTTAGGGGGGCTAGGAAACACCATATATTTT
NA	15	TRBJ1-3	NA	TRBV5-1	CASSLERFSGNTIYF	TGCGCCAGCAGCTTGGAGCGGTTCTCTGGAAACACCATATATTTT
once	12	TRBJ2-1	NA	TRBV7-3	CASSPQHAEQFF	TGTGCCAGCAGCCCACAGCATGCTGAGCAGTTCTTC
NA	16	TRBJ1-1	NA	TRBV6-5	CASSYSMAAMNTEAFF	TGTGCCAGCAGTTACTCGATGGCAGCCATGAACACTGAAGCTTTCTTT
NA	15	TRBJ2-2	NA	TRBV5-1	CASSLVVGNTGELFF	TGCGCCAGCAGCTTGGTTGTGGGGAACACCGGGGAGCTGTTTTTT
NA	13	TRBJ1-6	NA	TRBV6-5	CASSPINSSPLHF	TGTGCCAGCAGCCCCATCAACAGCTCACCCCTCCACTTT
NA	17	TRBJ2-3	TRBD2	TRBV11-3	CASSLKASGGNTDTQYF	TGTGCCAGCAGCTTAAAGGCTAGCGGGGGTAATACAGATACGCAGTATTTT
NA	15	TRBJ2-3	TRBD1	TRBV28	CASSYRGLASDTQYF	TGTGCCAGCAGTTACAGGGGGTTGGCGTCAGATACGCAGTATTTT
NA	15	TRBJ1-4	NA	TRBV28	CASSTTGAGGEKLFF	TGTGCCAGCAGTACGACAGGAGCGGGGGGTGAAAAACTGTTTTTT
few	13	TRBJ2-7	NA	TRBV19	CASTKGLWGEQYF	TGTGCCAGTACCAAGGGCCTGTGGGGCGAGCAGTACTTC
NA	13	TRBJ1-2	TRBD1	TRBV7-8	CASSFGTDYGYTF	TGTGCCAGCAGCTTTGGGACAGACTATGGCTACACCTTC
NA	16	TRBJ1-1	NA	TRBV9	CASSVVQNLGNTEAFF	TGTGCCAGCAGCGTAGTACAGAACCTGGGGAACACTGAAGCTTTCTTT
few	13	TRBJ2-7	NA	TRBV4-3	CASSQDTLYEQYF	TGCGCCAGCAGCCAAGATACACTCTACGAGCAGTACTTC
NA	14	TRBJ1-1	NA	TRBV7-2	CASSTRQMNTEAFF	TGTGCCAGCAGCACCCGACAGATGAACACTGAAGCTTTCTTT
NA	12	TRBJ2-1	NA	TRBV5-1	CASRPAYNEQFF	TGCGCCAGCAGACCGGCTTACAATGAGCAGTTCTTC
NA	14	TRBJ1-1	NA	TRBV5-4	CASSLGGSPTKAFF	TGTGCCAGCAGCTTGGGCGGGAGCCCCACGAAGGCTTTCTTT